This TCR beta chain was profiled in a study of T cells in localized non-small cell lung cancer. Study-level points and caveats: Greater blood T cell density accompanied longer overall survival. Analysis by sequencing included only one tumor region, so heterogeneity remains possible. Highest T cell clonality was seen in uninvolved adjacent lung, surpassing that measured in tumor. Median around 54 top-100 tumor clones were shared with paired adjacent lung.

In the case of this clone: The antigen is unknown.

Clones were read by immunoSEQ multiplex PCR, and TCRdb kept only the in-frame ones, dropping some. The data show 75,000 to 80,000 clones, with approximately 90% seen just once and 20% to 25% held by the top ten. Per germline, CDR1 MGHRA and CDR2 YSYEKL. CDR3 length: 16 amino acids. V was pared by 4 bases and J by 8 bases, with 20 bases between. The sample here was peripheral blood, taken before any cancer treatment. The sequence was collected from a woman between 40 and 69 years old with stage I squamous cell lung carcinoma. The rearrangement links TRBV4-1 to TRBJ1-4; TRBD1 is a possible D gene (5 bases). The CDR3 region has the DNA TGCGCCAGCAGCCGAACCGCCGGGGCCGGAGGGGAAAAACTGTTTTTT. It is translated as CASSRTAGAGGEKLFF.